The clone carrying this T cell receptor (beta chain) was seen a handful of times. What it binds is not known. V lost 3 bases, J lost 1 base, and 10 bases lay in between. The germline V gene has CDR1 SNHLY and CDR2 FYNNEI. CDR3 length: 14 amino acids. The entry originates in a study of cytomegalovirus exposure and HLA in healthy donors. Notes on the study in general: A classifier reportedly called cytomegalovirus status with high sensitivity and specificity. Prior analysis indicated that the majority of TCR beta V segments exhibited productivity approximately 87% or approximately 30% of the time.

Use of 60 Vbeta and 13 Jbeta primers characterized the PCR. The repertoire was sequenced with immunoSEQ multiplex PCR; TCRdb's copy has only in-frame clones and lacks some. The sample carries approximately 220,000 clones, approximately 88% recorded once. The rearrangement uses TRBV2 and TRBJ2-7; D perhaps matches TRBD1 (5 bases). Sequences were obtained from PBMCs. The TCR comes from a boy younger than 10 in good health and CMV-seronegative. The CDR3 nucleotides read TGTGCCAGCAGTGAGGGGCTAGATTCCTACGAGCAGTACTTC. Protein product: CASSEGLDSYEQYF.